This is a list of T cell receptor beta chains from one sample in a study of PD-1 blockade in mismatch repair-deficient tumors. The table came from immunoSEQ multiplex PCR; TCRdb's copy has only in-frame clones and leaves some out. The data contain 38,000 or so clones, around 83% of them seen just once; the ten biggest clones take up 3% to 4.5%. The material sequenced was peripheral blood, taken less than 95 weeks after starting pembrolizumab. All receptors derive from an adult with mismatch repair-deficient cancer. The CDR3 runs from the conserved cysteine through the conserved F or W. Fields, in order: clone size, CDR3 length, J gene, V gene, D gene, CDR3 DNA, CDR3 protein. D genes are given only for firm matches. Size tells how often a clone was seen (once, few, many) or the class of an expanded clone, and some rows leave it out.

abundance: few
len: 13
j_gene: TRBJ1-1
v_gene: TRBV5-1
d_gene: TRBD1
CDR3nt: TGCGCCAGCAGCTATGACAGGGGCACTGAAGCTTTCTTT
CDR3aa: CASSYDRGTEAFF

abundance: .
len: 15
j_gene: TRBJ1-2
v_gene: TRBV5-4
d_gene: .
CDR3nt: TGTGCCAGCAGCTACCTAGGCCCGCTAAACTATGGCTACACCTTC
CDR3aa: CASSYLGPLNYGYTF

abundance: .
len: 13
j_gene: TRBJ1-2
v_gene: TRBV5-8
d_gene: .
CDR3nt: TGTGCCAGCAGCTTTGCGGACGGTGCGAGCTACACCTTC
CDR3aa: CASSFADGASYTF

abundance: .
len: 14
j_gene: TRBJ1-3
v_gene: TRBV2
d_gene: .
CDR3nt: TGTGCCAGCAGTGGAGGGGTAGCGGGAAACACCATATATTTT
CDR3aa: CASSGGVAGNTIYF

abundance: .
len: 12
j_gene: TRBJ1-1
v_gene: TRBV7-2
d_gene: TRBD1
CDR3nt: TGTGCCAGCAGTACAGGGGGTACTGAAGCTTTCTTT
CDR3aa: CASSTGGTEAFF

abundance: .
len: 17
j_gene: TRBJ2-5
v_gene: TRBV7-3
d_gene: TRBD2
CDR3nt: TGTGCCAGCAGCTTATTCGGATTAGCGGGAGAGACGGAGACCCAGTACTTC
CDR3aa: CASSLFGLAGETETQYF

abundance: .
len: 14
j_gene: TRBJ2-7
v_gene: TRBV27
d_gene: .
CDR3nt: TGTGCCAGCAGGATCGGGACGGGGAGTTACGAGCAGTACTTC
CDR3aa: CASRIGTGSYEQYF

abundance: .
len: 16
j_gene: TRBJ2-7
v_gene: TRBV7-2
d_gene: TRBD1
CDR3nt: TGTGCCAGCAGCGCCCGGACAGGGTTCGCAACCTACGAGCAGTACTTC
CDR3aa: CASSARTGFATYEQYF

abundance: .
len: 15
j_gene: TRBJ1-2
v_gene: TRBV15
d_gene: TRBD1
CDR3nt: TGTGCCACCAGCAGGGACAGGGGGCTAGTAGAGGGCTACACCTTC
CDR3aa: CATSRDRGLVEGYTF

abundance: .
len: 13
j_gene: TRBJ1-1
v_gene: TRBV5-8
d_gene: .
CDR3nt: TGTGCCAGCAGCTGGATGCAGGGCTCTGAAGCTTTCTTT
CDR3aa: CASSWMQGSEAFF

abundance: .
len: 14
j_gene: TRBJ2-3
v_gene: TRBV27
d_gene: TRBD2
CDR3nt: TGTGCCAGCACATCCGGGACTAGCACGGGTACGCAGTATTTT
CDR3aa: CASTSGTSTGTQYF

abundance: .
len: 15
j_gene: TRBJ2-5
v_gene: TRBV19
d_gene: TRBD2
CDR3nt: TGTGCCAGTTCCGGACGGGCGGGAGCCCAAGAGACCCAGTACTTC
CDR3aa: CASSGRAGAQETQYF

abundance: once
len: 15
j_gene: TRBJ2-5
v_gene: TRBV7-7
d_gene: TRBD1
CDR3nt: TGTGCTAGCAGCCCCGGACAGGGACGCCAAGAGACCCAGTACTTC
CDR3aa: CASSPGQGRQETQYF

abundance: .
len: 15
j_gene: TRBJ2-1
v_gene: TRBV21-1
d_gene: .
CDR3nt: TGTGCCAGCAGCGACCGGGACTTGGCCTACAATGAGCAGTTCTTC
CDR3aa: CASSDRDLAYNEQFF

abundance: .
len: 13
j_gene: TRBJ1-2
v_gene: TRBV7-3
d_gene: .
CDR3nt: TGTGCCAGCAGCCCGGGTCTTAACTATGGCTACACCTTC
CDR3aa: CASSPGLNYGYTF

abundance: .
len: 15
j_gene: TRBJ2-1
v_gene: TRBV19
d_gene: .
CDR3nt: TGTGCCAGTAGCCGCCCAGGGGCAGGTTACAATGAGCAGTTCTTC
CDR3aa: CASSRPGAGYNEQFF

abundance: .
len: 13
j_gene: TRBJ2-3
v_gene: TRBV19
d_gene: .
CDR3nt: TGTGCCAGTAGTATGCAAAGCACAGATACGCAGTATTTT
CDR3aa: CASSMQSTDTQYF

abundance: .
len: 14
j_gene: TRBJ2-1
v_gene: TRBV6-4
d_gene: .
CDR3nt: TGTGCCAGCACCCTAGCGCATGGGGACAATGAGCAGTTCTTC
CDR3aa: CASTLAHGDNEQFF

abundance: .
len: 14
j_gene: TRBJ1-1
v_gene: TRBV7-2
d_gene: TRBD1
CDR3nt: TGTGCCAGCAGGTATGGACAGGGGGCGATGAAAGCTTTCTTT
CDR3aa: CASRYGQGAMKAFF

abundance: .
len: 15
j_gene: TRBJ1-1
v_gene: TRBV29-1
d_gene: .
CDR3nt: TGCAGCGTTGACAGAGATACAGGGTTCCCTATTGAAGCTTTCTTT
CDR3aa: CSVDRDTGFPIEAFF

abundance: .
len: 15
j_gene: TRBJ2-3
v_gene: TRBV5-4
d_gene: TRBD1
CDR3nt: TGTGCCAGCAGCCCGGGACAGGGTAGCACAGATACGCAGTATTTT
CDR3aa: CASSPGQGSTDTQYF

abundance: .
len: 18
j_gene: TRBJ2-3
v_gene: TRBV7-2
d_gene: TRBD2
CDR3nt: TGTGCCAGCAGCTTAGTAGGGACTAGCGGGAGGGGTGCAGATACGCAGTATTTT
CDR3aa: CASSLVGTSGRGADTQYF

abundance: few
len: 15
j_gene: TRBJ2-7
v_gene: TRBV30
d_gene: TRBD2
CDR3nt: TGTGCCTGGAGATTAGCGGGAGGGGAATTCGACGAGCAGTACTTC
CDR3aa: CAWRLAGGEFDEQYF

abundance: .
len: 16
j_gene: TRBJ1-5
v_gene: TRBV9
d_gene: .
CDR3nt: TGTGCCAGCAGCCAGACTCGGACCGATCACTTCTCGGCCCAGCATTTT
CDR3aa: CASSQTRTDHFSAQHF

abundance: few
len: 14
j_gene: TRBJ1-1
v_gene: TRBV4-2
d_gene: .
CDR3nt: TGTGCCAGCAGCCAAGTGGGTCGGGGAACTGAAGCTTTCTTT
CDR3aa: CASSQVGRGTEAFF

abundance: .
len: 16
j_gene: TRBJ1-1
v_gene: TRBV18
d_gene: .
CDR3nt: TGTGCCAGCTCACCTTATACAGGATTTGATTCCCCTGAAGCTTTCTTT
CDR3aa: CASSPYTGFDSPEAFF

abundance: .
len: 15
j_gene: TRBJ2-1
v_gene: TRBV19
d_gene: .
CDR3nt: TGTGCCAGTAGTATTCCGCGGGGCCCCCACAATGAGCAGTTCTTC
CDR3aa: CASSIPRGPHNEQFF

abundance: .
len: 14
j_gene: TRBJ2-1
v_gene: TRBV10-3
d_gene: TRBD1
CDR3nt: TGTGCCATCAGTGAGCCGGGACAGGAGAATGAGCAGTTCTTC
CDR3aa: CAISEPGQENEQFF

abundance: .
len: 16
j_gene: TRBJ2-3
v_gene: TRBV4-2
d_gene: TRBD2
CDR3nt: TGTGCCAGCAGCCAAGATGGACTAGCGGGAGCAAATACGCAGTATTTT
CDR3aa: CASSQDGLAGANTQYF

abundance: few
len: 16
j_gene: TRBJ2-1
v_gene: TRBV18
d_gene: .
CDR3nt: TGTGCCAGCTCACCACCGAGCCGGACAGTTTACGATGAGCAGTTCTTC
CDR3aa: CASSPPSRTVYDEQFF

abundance: .
len: 16
j_gene: TRBJ2-6
v_gene: TRBV11-3
d_gene: .
CDR3nt: TGTGCCAGCAGCTTAGTCCGGGGCTCTGGGGCCAACGTCCTGACTTTC
CDR3aa: CASSLVRGSGANVLTF

abundance: .
len: 13
j_gene: TRBJ2-5
v_gene: TRBV18
d_gene: .
CDR3nt: TGTGCCAGCTCACCACGCTCCAAAGAGACCCAGTACTTC
CDR3aa: CASSPRSKETQYF

abundance: once
len: 11
j_gene: TRBJ1-1
v_gene: TRBV19
d_gene: .
CDR3nt: TGTGCCAGTAGGGAGAACACTGAAGCTTTCTTT
CDR3aa: CASRENTEAFF

abundance: .
len: 15
j_gene: TRBJ2-2
v_gene: TRBV7-9
d_gene: .
CDR3nt: TGTGCCAGCAGCCCCCTAGCTATGAACACCGGGGAGCTGTTTTTT
CDR3aa: CASSPLAMNTGELFF

abundance: .
len: 11
j_gene: TRBJ1-4
v_gene: TRBV30
d_gene: .
CDR3nt: TGTGCCTGGAGGACAGACGAAAAACTGTTTTTT
CDR3aa: CAWRTDEKLFF

abundance: few
len: 14
j_gene: TRBJ1-5
v_gene: TRBV2
d_gene: TRBD1
CDR3nt: TGTGCCAGCAGTGAAACCCAGGGGGGGCAGCCCCAGCATTTT
CDR3aa: CASSETQGGQPQHF

abundance: .
len: 16
j_gene: TRBJ1-5
v_gene: TRBV28
d_gene: .
CDR3nt: TGTGCCAGCAGTTTTATGGGAATAAGCGCGATTCAGCCCCAGCATTTT
CDR3aa: CASSFMGISAIQPQHF

abundance: once
len: 15
j_gene: TRBJ2-7
v_gene: TRBV25-1
d_gene: .
CDR3nt: TGTGCCAGCAGTGAAAGCGGACCGAACTCCTACGAGCAGTACTTC
CDR3aa: CASSESGPNSYEQYF

abundance: .
len: 12
j_gene: TRBJ1-1
v_gene: TRBV21-1
d_gene: .
CDR3nt: TGTGCCAGCAGCCGCAGGAGCACTGAAGCTTTCTTT
CDR3aa: CASSRRSTEAFF

abundance: .
len: 13
j_gene: TRBJ2-5
v_gene: TRBV30
d_gene: .
CDR3nt: TGTGCCTGGAGTTCTAAACCGGGAGCCCCCCAGTACTTC
CDR3aa: CAWSSKPGAPQYF

abundance: few
len: 14
j_gene: TRBJ1-2
v_gene: TRBV7-2
d_gene: .
CDR3nt: TGTGCCAGCAGCTTGACGGGTCTTAACTATGGCTACACCTTC
CDR3aa: CASSLTGLNYGYTF

abundance: .
len: 13
j_gene: TRBJ1-2
v_gene: TRBV7-2
d_gene: TRBD1
CDR3nt: TGTGCCAGCAGCGAACAGGGGGCGCGTGGCTACACCTTC
CDR3aa: CASSEQGARGYTF